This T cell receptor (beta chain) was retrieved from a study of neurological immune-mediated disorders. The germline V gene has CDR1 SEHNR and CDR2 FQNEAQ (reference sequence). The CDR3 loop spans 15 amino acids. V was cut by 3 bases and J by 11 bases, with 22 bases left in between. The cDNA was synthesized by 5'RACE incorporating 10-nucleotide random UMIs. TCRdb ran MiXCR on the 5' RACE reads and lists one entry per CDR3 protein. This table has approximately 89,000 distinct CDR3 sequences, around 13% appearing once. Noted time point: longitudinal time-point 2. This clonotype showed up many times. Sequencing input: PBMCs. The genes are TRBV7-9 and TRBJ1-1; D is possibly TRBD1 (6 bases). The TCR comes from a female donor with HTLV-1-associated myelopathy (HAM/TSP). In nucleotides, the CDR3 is TGTGCCAGCAGCTTGGAGCGCGGAGGACTCACAGGGGCTTTCTTT. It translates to CASSLERGGLTGAFF.